The source of this TCR beta chain is a study of T cells in localized non-small cell lung cancer. Study-level findings and limits: Of the top 100 tumor clones, median around 62 were in adjacent lung, 25 to 35 among its top 100. Because sequencing included only one region (of the tumor), heterogeneity remains possible. Uninvolved adjacent lung showed higher T cell clonality than tumor. In the blood, greater T cell density corresponded to longer overall survival.

Data came from immunoSEQ multiplex PCR; TCRdb stores just in-frame clones and leaves some out. The sample has roughly 34,000 clones, around 90% seen once. Only one count was recorded for this clone. The antigen is undetermined. Germline assignment: CDR1 MNHNS and CDR2 SASEGT. V was clipped by 5 bases and J by 0 bases, with 12 bases between them. The CDR3 runs to 15 residues. The chain couples TRBV6-1 to TRBJ2-3; D may be TRBD1 (6 bases). Sequencing used peripheral blood mononuclear cells, obtained before any cancer treatment. This sequence was found in a man between 40 and 70 years old with stage III lung adenocarcinoma. The CDR3 DNA follows: TGTGCCAGCAGTTTCCAGGGGCCTAGCACAGATACGCAGTATTTT. It codes for CASSFQGPSTDTQYF.